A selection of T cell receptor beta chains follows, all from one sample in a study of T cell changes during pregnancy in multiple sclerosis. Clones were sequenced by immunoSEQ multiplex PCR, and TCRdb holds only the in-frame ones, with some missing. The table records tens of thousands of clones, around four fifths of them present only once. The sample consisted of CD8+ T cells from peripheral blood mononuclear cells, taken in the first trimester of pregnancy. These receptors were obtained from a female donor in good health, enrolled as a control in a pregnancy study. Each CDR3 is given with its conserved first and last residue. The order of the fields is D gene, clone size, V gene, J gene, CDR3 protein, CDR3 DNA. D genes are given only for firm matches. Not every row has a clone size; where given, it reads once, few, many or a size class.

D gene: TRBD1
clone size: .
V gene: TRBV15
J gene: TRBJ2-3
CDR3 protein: CATSRGQGDTDTQYF
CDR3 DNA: TGTGCCACCAGCAGGGGACAGGGGGACACAGATACGCAGTATTTT

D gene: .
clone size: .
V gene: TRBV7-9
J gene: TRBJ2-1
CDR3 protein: CASEGSSYNEQFF
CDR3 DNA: TGTGCCAGCGAGGGCAGCTCCTACAATGAGCAGTTCTTC

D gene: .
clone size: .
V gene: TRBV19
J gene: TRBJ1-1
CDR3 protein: CASSGEGLGTEAFF
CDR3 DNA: TGTGCCAGTAGTGGGGAGGGGTTGGGCACTGAAGCTTTCTTT

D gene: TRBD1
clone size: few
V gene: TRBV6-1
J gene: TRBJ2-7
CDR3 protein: CASTGTGLHEQYF
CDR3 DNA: TGTGCCAGCACCGGGACAGGCCTCCACGAGCAGTACTTC

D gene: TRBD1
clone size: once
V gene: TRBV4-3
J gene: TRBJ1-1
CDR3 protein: CASSRDRYSEAFF
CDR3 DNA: TGCGCCAGCAGCCGGGACAGGTACTCTGAAGCTTTCTTT

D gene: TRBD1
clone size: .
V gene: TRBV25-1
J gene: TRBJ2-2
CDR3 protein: CASSEPPGGNTGELFF
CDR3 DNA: TGTGCCAGCAGTGAACCCCCAGGGGGCAACACCGGGGAGCTGTTTTTT

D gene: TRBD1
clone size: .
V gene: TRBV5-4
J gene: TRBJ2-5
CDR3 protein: CASSPRTGQETQYF
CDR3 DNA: TGTGCCAGCAGCCCTCGGACAGGGCAAGAGACCCAGTACTTC

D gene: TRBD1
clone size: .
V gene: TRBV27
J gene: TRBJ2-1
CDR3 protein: CASGGTGFYEQFF
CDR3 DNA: TGTGCCAGTGGGGGGACAGGGTTTTATGAGCAGTTCTTC

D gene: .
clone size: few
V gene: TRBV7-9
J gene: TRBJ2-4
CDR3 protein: CASRAAGAGAKNIQYF
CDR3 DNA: TGTGCAAGCCGCGCGGCGGGGGCCGGGGCCAAAAACATTCAGTACTTC

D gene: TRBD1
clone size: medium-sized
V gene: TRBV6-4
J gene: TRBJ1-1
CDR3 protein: CASSDGAGGSTEAFF
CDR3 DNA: TGTGCCAGCAGTGACGGGGCAGGGGGAAGCACTGAAGCTTTCTTT

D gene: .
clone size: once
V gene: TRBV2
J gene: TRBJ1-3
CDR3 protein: CASSESGNTIYF
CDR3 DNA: TGTGCCAGCAGTGAAAGCGGAAACACCATATATTTT

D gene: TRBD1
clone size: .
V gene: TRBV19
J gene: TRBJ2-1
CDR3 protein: CASSIDSPGGYNEQFF
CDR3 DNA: TGTGCCAGTAGTATAGACAGCCCAGGGGGTTACAATGAGCAGTTCTTC

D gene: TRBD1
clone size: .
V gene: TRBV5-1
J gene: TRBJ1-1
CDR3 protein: CASSTTGGTEAFF
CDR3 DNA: TGCGCCAGCAGCACCACAGGGGGCACTGAAGCTTTCTTT

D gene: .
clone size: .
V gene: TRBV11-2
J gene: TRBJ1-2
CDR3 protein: CASSVLGRAPTKNGYTF
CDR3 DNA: TGTGCCAGCAGCGTATTGGGGAGGGCTCCCACTAAGAATGGCTACACCTTC

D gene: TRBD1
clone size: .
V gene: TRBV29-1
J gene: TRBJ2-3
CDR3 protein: CSVESPDRNTDTQYF
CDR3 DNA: TGCAGCGTTGAAAGTCCGGACAGGAACACAGATACGCAGTATTTT

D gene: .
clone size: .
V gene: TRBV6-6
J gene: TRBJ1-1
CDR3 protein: CASAPGGAPEAFF
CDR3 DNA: TGTGCCAGCGCCCCGGGGGGGGCCCCTGAAGCTTTCTTT

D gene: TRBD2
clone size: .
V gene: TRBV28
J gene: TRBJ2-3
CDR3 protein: CASRPYRDYPVTDTQYF
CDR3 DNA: TGTGCCAGCAGGCCCTACCGGGACTATCCTGTCACAGATACGCAGTATTTT

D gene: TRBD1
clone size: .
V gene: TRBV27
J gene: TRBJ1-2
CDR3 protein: CASSTHRGYGYTF
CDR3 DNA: TGTGCCAGCAGTACCCACAGGGGATATGGCTACACCTTC